The 30 T cell receptor beta chains listed next were all sequenced from one sample in a study of vaccination effects on CD4 cells after COVID-19. The antigens these receptors bind are not known. Antigen-specific CD4+ T cells expanded by the ViraFEST assay with viral peptide pools were then sequenced. Scientists isolated CD4+ T cells after an approximately ten-day culture period ended. Each participant was administered two doses of either the BNT162b2 or the mRNA-1273 vaccine. Only in-frame clones appear in the TCRdb table, and some are missing; sequencing was by immunoSEQ multiplex PCR. The sample records tens of thousands of clones, 75% to 80% being singletons. The sequenced sample was CD4+ T cells from PBMCs cultured with SARS-CoV-2 spike peptides, obtained after COVID-19 vaccination. These receptors were obtained from a human donor who received a COVID-19 vaccine. Some clones in this sample may be carry-over from other donors' samples.

The rearrangement uses TRBV19 and TRBJ2-1; 13 bases are a match to TRBD2. Germline V lookup: CDR1 LNHDA, CDR2 SQIVND (reference sequence). This CDR3 has 19 residues. The ends lost 5 bases at V and 6 bases at J; junction bases unmatched: 16. CDR3 region: CASSQTGTSGAGIGNEQFF. In DNA form, the CDR3 reads TGTGCCAGTAGTCAAACCGGGACTAGCGGGGCCGGGATTGGCAATGAGCAGTTCTTC.

This clone was counted only a few times. This chain uses TRBV18 with TRBJ1-5; maybe TRBD1 (5 bases). The germline V and J ends were trimmed by 8 bases and 7 bases, with 12 bases remaining between them. This CDR3 contains 12 residues. Germline CDR1 reads KGHSH; CDR2 reads LQKENI. CDR3 region: CASRGTGQPQHF. The CDR3 DNA reads as TGTGCCAGCCGGGGGACCGGGCAGCCCCAGCATTTT.

This clone came up a few times. The CDR3 loop is CASSGGGSPLHF. CDR3 nucleotides: TGTGCCAGCAGCGGAGGGGGTTCACCCCTCCACTTT. The rearrangement joins TRBV12-3 or TRBV12-4 to TRBJ1-6; tentatively, D is TRBD1 (6 bases). This CDR3 contains 12 residues. Trimming cost V 6 bases and J 9 bases, with 9 bases left between them.

This clone is deemed medium-sized. This specimen includes other DNA sequences encoding the same CDR3. The V and J genes are TRBV29-1 and TRBJ2-2, with a weak D call TRBD1 (5 bases). The germline gives CDR1 SQVTM, CDR2 ANQGSEA. V was trimmed by 5 bases and J by 2 bases, leaving 9 bases between them. The CDR3 runs 13 residues. The CDR3 region is CSVRTLNTGELFF. The CDR3 nucleotides read TGCAGCGTTCGGACACTTAACACCGGGGAGCTGTTTTTT.

The chain uses TRBV7-7 and TRBJ2-3, with 8 bases identical to TRBD2. V was clipped by 5 bases and J by 0 bases; unmatched bases: 4. The length of the CDR3 is 15 residues. CDR1 is SSHAT, CDR2 FNYEAQ, per germline (reference sequence). The DNA of the CDR3 is TGTGCCAGCAGCCCGGGGGGGGCTAGCACAGATACGCAGTATTTT. Translated, it gives CASSPGGASTDTQYF.

The rearrangement joins TRBV18 to TRBJ2-7; 8 bases fit TRBD2. Germline CDR1 reads KGHSH; CDR2 reads LQKENI. This CDR3 contains 15 residues. With V trimmed by 2 bases and J by 6 bases, 9 bases remained unmatched. In DNA form, the CDR3 reads TGTGCCAGCTCACCAAACCCGGGGGGGGTACGCGAGCAGTACGTC. This gives the protein CASSPNPGGVREQYV.

CDR3 in DNA: TGTGCCAGCAGTCCTTGGGGGGAACGGCCCCAGCATTTT. It codes for CASSPWGERPQHF. The chain combines TRBV27 with TRBJ1-5; perhaps TRBD1 as D (5 bases). CDR1 is MNHEY, CDR2 SMNVEV, per germline (reference sequence). V was cut by 5 bases and J by 9 bases, with 14 bases left in between. CDR3 length: 13 amino acids.

The CDR3 reads CASRPPFSAPGELFF. The CDR3 DNA follows: TGTGCCAGCAGACCCCCATTTTCCGCACCCGGGGAGCTGTTTTTT. The chain has TRBV28 and TRBJ2-2; D gene uncertain. The CDR3 sequence is 15 residues long. Germline CDR1 reads MDHEN; CDR2 reads SYDVKM. Trimming left V 6 bases short and J 6 bases short, with 17 bases between. Full variable domain (missing parts from reference TRBV28 and TRBJ2-2): DVKVTQSSRYLVKRTGEKVFLECVQDMDHENMFWYRQDPGLGLRLIYFSYDVKMKEKGDIPEGYSVSREKKERFSLILESASTNQTSMYLCASRPPFSAPGELFFGEGSRLTVL.

The rearrangement links TRBV19 to TRBJ1-5; D is unresolved. Germline CDR1 reads LNHDA; CDR2 reads SQIVND (reference sequence). There are 14 residues in the CDR3. Trimming shortened V by 5 bases and J by 2 bases, and 10 bases separated the two germline ends. CDR3 sequence reads: CASSPGRGNQPQHF. The CDR3 region has the DNA TGTGCCAGTAGTCCCGGTAGGGGCAATCAGCCCCAGCATTTT.

This chain links TRBV24-1 with TRBJ2-3; the D is unclear. This CDR3 is 14 amino acids long. Germline CDR1 reads KGHDR; CDR2 reads SFDVKD. V was trimmed by 3 bases and J by 7 bases, leaving 13 bases between them. CDR3: CATSDPRSENTQYF. The CDR3 DNA is TGTGCCACCAGTGATCCGCGGAGTGAAAATACGCAGTATTTT.

V is TRBV5-1 and J is TRBJ1-2, with 11 bases identical to TRBD1. Per the germline V gene, CDR1 is SGHRS and CDR2 is YFSETQ. The junction had 16 bases not matched to a gene; V was cut back by 5 bases and J by 7 bases. CDR3 length: 17 residues. Here the CDR3 DNA reads TGCGCCAGCAGGTCGGGGACAGGGGGATTTACTTCGGGTGGCTACACCTTC. Its translation is CASRSGTGGFTSGGYTF.

This clone was found once. J is TRBJ1-1 and V is TRBV5-1; 8 positions match TRBD1. Germline V gene sequence: CDR1 SGHRS, CDR2 YFSETQ. There are 15 residues in the CDR3. The V segment lost 4 bases and the J segment 3 bases; nucleotides outside the gene matches: 8. This CDR3 is CASSRDGQGDTEAFF. The CDR3 bases are TGCGCCAGCAGCCGAGACGGACAGGGAGACACTGAAGCTTTCTTT.

J is TRBJ1-2 and V is TRBV27; D call uncertain. Germline V gene data show CDR1 as MNHEY and CDR2 as SMNVEV (reference sequence). The V end lost 0 bases, the J end lost 8 bases, and 10 bases lay between the germline ends. The CDR3 is 13 amino acids. CDR3 sequence (DNA): TGTGCCAGCAGTTTATCCCCCTCGTGGGGCTACACCTTC. Residues: CASSLSPSWGYTF.

This chain connects TRBV5-1 to TRBJ2-5; maybe TRBD2 (5 bases). Deletions cut 0 bases from V and 5 bases from J, with 8 bases between. Per the germline V gene, CDR1 is SGHRS and CDR2 is YFSETQ. The CDR3 contains 13 residues. CDR3: CASSLASGETQYF. The CDR3 DNA is TGCGCCAGCAGCTTGGCCTCGGGGGAGACCCAGTACTTC.

The genes are TRBV12-3 or TRBV12-4 and TRBJ1-1; no definite D call. V lost 2 bases and J 1 base, leaving 5 bases between the germline ends. The CDR3 runs 13 residues. The CDR3 reads CASSLFQNTEAFF. The DNA for the CDR3 is TGTGCCAGCAGTTTATTTCAGAACACTGAAGCTTTCTTT.

This CDR3 reads CSVRPTNTEAFF. The DNA of the CDR3 is TGCAGCGTGAGACCGACGAACACTGAAGCTTTCTTT. The chain combines TRBV29-1 with TRBJ1-1, with D unresolved. The germline CDR1 and CDR2 sequences are SQVTM and ANQGSEA. The germline V and J ends were trimmed by 6 bases and 1 base, with 9 bases remaining between them. This CDR3 has 12 residues.

The chain employs TRBV24-1 and TRBJ2-3; 8 nucleotides line up with TRBD1. The CDR3 runs 15 residues. Losses at the gene ends were 4 bases for V and 5 bases for J; bases not matched to a gene: 7. Per the germline V gene, CDR1 is KGHDR and CDR2 is SFDVKD. CDR3 amino acids: CATSDPRGPIDTQYF. DNA for the CDR3: TGTGCCACCAGTGACCCCAGGGGGCCCATAGATACGCAGTATTTT.

This sequence joins TRBV5-1 and TRBJ1-2, with D possibly TRBD1 on 5 matching bases. This CDR3 is 12 amino acids long. V gave up 3 bases and J gave up 10 bases, with 13 bases separating them. The germline gives CDR1 SGHRS, CDR2 YFSETQ. The CDR3 sequence is CASSSSQGPYTF. The CDR3 DNA is TGCGCCAGCAGCTCAAGTCAGGGCCCCTACACCTTC.

This clone appeared a single time. The chain uses TRBV6-5 and TRBJ1-3; D is perhaps TRBD1 (6 bases). CDR1 is MNHEY, CDR2 SVGAGI, per germline. The CDR3 has 15 amino acids. V was shortened by 0 bases and J by 2 bases, with 8 bases between the two germline ends. The CDR3 DNA reads TGTGCCAGCAGTTACTCCAGGGGCCCTGGAAACACCATATATTTT. It codes for CASSYSRGPGNTIYF.

This chain connects TRBV7-2 to TRBJ1-1; the D is unclear. Germline values: CDR1 SGHTA, CDR2 FQGNSA. The CDR3 sequence is 12 residues long. Trimming stripped 5 bases from V and 3 bases from J, with 7 bases between. CDR3 sequence reads: CASSRYYTEAFF. CDR3 coding DNA: TGTGCCAGCAGCCGATATTACACTGAAGCTTTCTTT.

This chain joins TRBV27 and TRBJ2-1; D gene ambiguous. The CDR3 is 15 amino acids. CDR1 and CDR2 from the germline V gene are MNHEY and SMNVEV (reference sequence). CDR3 in DNA: TGTGTCCGGGCCCGAGTTTCTCAATGGAACAATGAGCAGTTCTTC. As protein: CVRARVSQWNNEQFF.

The chain joins TRBV11-2 to TRBJ2-1; D not certain. This CDR3 contains 14 residues. Per the germline V gene, CDR1 is SGHAT and CDR2 is FQNNGV. The V end was cut by 2 bases, the J end by 5 bases, with 10 bases between. DNA for the CDR3: TGTGCCAGCAGCTTATGGGCTCAGGACAATGAGCAGTTCTTC. Amino acids: CASSLWAQDNEQFF.

This sequence joins TRBV5-4 and TRBJ2-7; 9 positions match TRBD2. Germline CDR1 and CDR2: SGHNT and YYREEE (reference sequence). After removal of 3 bases from V and 5 bases from J, the junction contained 6 bases not matched to a gene. There are 14 residues in the CDR3. CDR3 protein: CASSSQRGVNEQYV. In DNA form, the CDR3 reads TGTGCCAGCAGCTCTCAGCGGGGGGTGAACGAGCAGTACGTC.

This clone is labeled as medium-sized. The gene calls are TRBV25-1 and TRBJ2-5; 8 bases are a match to TRBD2. Germline V gene lookup returns CDR1 MGHDK and CDR2 SYGVNS. V shed 4 bases and J 2 bases; nucleotides not matched to a gene: 3. The CDR3 covers 14 residues. For the CDR3, the DNA is TGTGCCAGCAGTGTACAGCGGGGGCAAGAGACCCAGTACTTC. Its protein is CASSVQRGQETQYF. The full variable domain, completed using reference TRBV25-1 and TRBJ2-5, is EADIYQTPRYLVIGTGKKITLECSQTMGHDKMYWYQQDPGMELHLIHYSYGVNSTEKGDLSSESTVSRIRTEHFPLTLESARPSHTSQYLCASSVQRGQETQYFGPGTRLLVL.

This clone occurred once. V gene TRBV7-2 combines with J gene TRBJ2-4, with a possible D match to TRBD1 (6 bases). The CDR3 consists of 14 residues. Trimming took off 5 bases at V and 7 bases at J, with 15 bases between the two ends. Germline lookup yields CDR1 SGHTA and CDR2 FQGNSA. The CDR3 spells CASSLRQDGNIQYF. The CDR3 nucleotides are TGTGCCAGCAGCCTTCGACAGGATGGGAACATTCAGTACTTC.

This clone was counted once. J is TRBJ2-1 and V is TRBV5-1; 10 bases map to TRBD2. Germline values: CDR1 SGHRS, CDR2 YFSETQ. The CDR3 totals 16 residues. The V segment lost 0 bases and the J segment 4 bases; nucleotides outside the gene matches: 4. The CDR3 here is CASSLVASGGYNEQFF. CDR3 nucleotide sequence: TGCGCCAGCAGCTTGGTGGCTAGCGGGGGATACAATGAGCAGTTCTTC.

By sample share, this clone is medium-sized. The genes are TRBV5-1 and TRBJ1-6, with D tentatively TRBD1 (5 bases). Germline assignment: CDR1 SGHRS and CDR2 YFSETQ. V dropped 3 bases and J dropped 10 bases, with 17 bases sitting between them. This CDR3 has 15 amino acids. In DNA, the CDR3 is TGCGCCAGCAGCTCCGGGACGGTAGATCGGTCACCCCTCCACTTT. It is translated as CASSSGTVDRSPLHF.

The V gene is TRBV20-1, the J gene TRBJ2-7; D remains ambiguous. CDR3 length: 11 amino acids. Trimming removed 2 bases from V and 5 bases from J, with 7 bases in between. CDR1 is DFQATT and CDR2 is SNEGSKA in the germline V gene (reference sequence). As DNA, the CDR3 is TGCAGTGCTAGAATGGGAAACGAGCAGTACGTC. Translated: CSARMGNEQYV.

This clone turned up a few times. The DNA for the CDR3 is TGCGCCAGCAGCTTCGGCAGGGCGAACACCGGGGAGCTGTTTTTT. Protein: CASSFGRANTGELFF. V is TRBV5-1 and J is TRBJ2-2, with D perhaps matching TRBD1 (5 bases). This CDR3 is 15 amino acids long. V was clipped by 2 bases and J by 0 bases, with 8 bases between them. Germline values: CDR1 SGHRS, CDR2 YFSETQ.

This sequence joins TRBV5-5 and TRBJ2-3; 11 bases map to TRBD2. The CDR3 length is 17 residues. CDR1 and CDR2 (germline): SGHKS, YYEKEE (reference sequence). V shed 4 bases, J shed 5 bases, and the junction held 12 bases outside the gene matches. CDR3 sequence reads: CASSPILTSGAQDTQYF. CDR3 sequence (DNA): TGTGCCAGCAGCCCAATATTGACTAGCGGGGCCCAAGATACGCAGTATTTT.